Listed below are T cell receptor beta chains from one sample, sequenced in a study of blood T cell repertoires in COVID-19. Assay used: immunoSEQ multiplex PCR; TCRdb lists only in-frame clones, some missing. The sample holds roughly 25,000 clones, 80% seen once. Sequencing was performed on peripheral blood. These TCRs come from a woman older than 75 with acute or convalescent COVID-19. Both conserved end residues are part of each CDR3. Fields, in order: CDR3 length, clone size, D gene, J gene, V gene, CDR3 DNA, CDR3 protein. The D gene is left open where the match is weak. The size field is filled for only some rows; it gives once, few, many or a size class.

>13|.|.|TRBJ1-1|TRBV11-3
TGTGCCAGCAGCTCCCCCAGGGAACCTGAAGCTTTCTTT
CASSSPREPEAFF
>14|.|TRBD1|TRBJ2-7|TRBV11-3
TGTGCCAGCAGCATGACAGGGGATGTGGGCGAGCAGTACTTC
CASSMTGDVGEQYF
>16|.|TRBD2|TRBJ2-3|TRBV19
TGTGCCAGTAGCAAGACTAGCGGGGGGCGCACAGATACGCAGTATTTT
CASSKTSGGRTDTQYF
>18|.|.|TRBJ2-3|TRBV7-8
TGTGCCAGCAGCTTAGCGATAAGAGGGGGGGCTAGCACAGATACGCAGTATTTT
CASSLAIRGGASTDTQYF
>15|.|.|TRBJ1-5|TRBV2
TGTGCCAGCAGTGCAATTGCCCCAACGGGTCAGCCCCAGCATTTT
CASSAIAPTGQPQHF
>17|.|TRBD1|TRBJ1-2|TRBV5-4
TGTGCCAGCAGCCAAAATCCGACAGGGGGCGGATTCTATGGCTACACCTTC
CASSQNPTGGGFYGYTF
>13|.|.|TRBJ2-5|TRBV18
TGTGCCAGCTTCGCGGGGTACCAAGAGACCCAGTACTTC
CASFAGYQETQYF
>15|.|TRBD1|TRBJ2-7|TRBV4-2
TGTGCCAGCAGCCAATCCGGGACAGGTTCCTACGAGCAGTACTTC
CASSQSGTGSYEQYF
>15|.|TRBD1|TRBJ1-5|TRBV30
TGTGCCTGGAGTGATGGGACAGGGTTTCGTCAGCCCCAGCATTTT
CAWSDGTGFRQPQHF
>15|.|TRBD2|TRBJ2-5|TRBV7-6
TGTGCCAGCAGCCTCCTTCGGGGGGAGGAAGAGACCCAGTACTTC
CASSLLRGEEETQYF
>13|.|.|TRBJ2-1|TRBV11-3
TGTGCCAGCAGGCTGGCTAGCCAACCTCGGCAGTTCTTC
CASRLASQPRQFF
>13|many|.|TRBJ1-2|TRBV7-9
TGTGCCACAGCCTCGTCAGGGGTCTATGGCTACACCTTC
CATASSGVYGYTF
>15|once|.|TRBJ1-4|TRBV5-1
TGCGCCAGCAGCTTGGCAGCGACCCGCCAGGAAAAACTGTTTTTT
CASSLAATRQEKLFF
>17|.|.|TRBJ2-6|TRBV19
TGTGCCAGTACGAGGGAAGCAAGTGGTTCTGGGGCCAACGTCCTGACTTTC
CASTREASGSGANVLTF
>13|once|.|TRBJ1-1|TRBV27
TGTGCCAGTTCGGAGACAGGCGCCACTGAAGCTTTCTTT
CASSETGATEAFF
>13|.|.|TRBJ2-7|TRBV11-1
TGTGCCAGCACTCGGGATGGCATCTACGAGCAGTACTTC
CASTRDGIYEQYF
>16|.|.|TRBJ1-3|TRBV7-6
TGTGCCAGCAGCTTAACAGGGTTAGGGTCTGGAAACACCATATATTTT
CASSLTGLGSGNTIYF
>14|.|TRBD1|TRBJ1-2|TRBV27
TGTGCCAGCAGCTCGGGACAGATTAACTATGGCTACACCTTC
CASSSGQINYGYTF
>20|.|TRBD2|TRBJ2-1|TRBV4-1
TGCGCCAGCAGCTCGGATCTCCGGACTAGCGGAATCCTCTCCTACAATGAGCAGTTCTTC
CASSSDLRTSGILSYNEQFF
>20|.|TRBD2|TRBJ2-6|TRBV19
TGTGCCAGTACCCCAGGCCCCCAACTAGCGGGTATCTCTGGGGCCAACGTCCTGACTTTC
CASTPGPQLAGISGANVLTF
>16|.|TRBD1|TRBJ2-7|TRBV5-4
TGTGCCAGCAGCTTGGATTATAAGGGGGCCTCTTACGAGCAGTACTTC
CASSLDYKGASYEQYF
>15|.|TRBD1|TRBJ1-3|TRBV6-5
TGTGCCAGCAGTACCGGGACAGGGGTGAGAAACACCATATATTTT
CASSTGTGVRNTIYF